Presented here are 5 T cell receptor beta chains from one specimen sequenced in a study of cytomegalovirus exposure and HLA in healthy donors. Both 60 Vbeta primers and 13 Jbeta primers went into the PCR. Libraries were prepared by immunoSEQ multiplex PCR; TCRdb keeps only in-frame clonotypes and omits some of them. This table has fewer than 140,000 clones, roughly 70% appearing once. Sequencing was carried out using PBMCs. The receptor set was obtained from a male donor in good health and CMV-seropositive.

The chain is built from TRBV2 and TRBJ2-1; TRBD2 matches 7 bases. V was clipped by 1 base and J by 2 bases; unmatched bases: 8. From germline, CDR1 is SNHLY and CDR2 FYNNEI. There are 17 residues in the CDR3. CDR3 nucleotides: TGTGCCAGCAGTGAAGTTAGTGCGGGAGTTGCCTACAATGAGCAGTTCTTC. It codes for CASSEVSAGVAYNEQFF.

V gene TRBV28 combines with J gene TRBJ2-3, with 8 bases fitting TRBD2. The J segment lost 4 bases and the V segment lost 6 bases, leaving 18 bases of the junction unmatched. Germline loops: CDR1 MDHEN, CDR2 SYDVKM. The CDR3 contains 18 residues. The DNA of the CDR3 is TGTGCCAGCAGATCGACGGGACTAGATTCCGCTGGGGCAGATACGCAGTATTTT. Protein product: CASRSTGLDSAGADTQYF.

This sequence joins TRBV30 and TRBJ2-1; the match to TRBD2 covers 9 bases. The V gene end was trimmed by 2 bases and the J gene end by 8 bases; junction bases not matched to a gene: 13. The length of the CDR3 is 16 residues. The germline CDR1 and CDR2 sequences are GTSNPN and SVGIG (reference sequence). The CDR3 region is CAWSSGGAGGPDEQFF. In nucleotides, the CDR3 is TGTGCCTGGAGTTCAGGTGGGGCGGGAGGGCCGGATGAGCAGTTCTTC.

This clone has at least ten counts. This chain connects TRBV9 to TRBJ1-1, with D possibly being TRBD1 (5 bases). Germline V gene data show CDR1 as SGDLS and CDR2 as YYNGEE. The length of the CDR3 is 16 residues. V was trimmed by 4 bases and J by 0 bases, leaving 16 bases between them. The CDR3 DNA is TGTGCCAGCAGCCCACACTCGGGGGGAATGAACACTGAAGCTTTCTTT. Translating it yields CASSPHSGGMNTEAFF.

V and J are TRBV5-1 and TRBJ2-7; 8 bases are shared with TRBD2. V was clipped by 4 bases and J by 3 bases; unmatched bases: 9. CDR1 SGHRS and CDR2 YFSETQ come from the germline V gene. The CDR3 spans 15 residues. CDR3 sequence (DNA): TGCGCCAGCAGCCAACTGGGTAGCGGGATCTACGAGCAGTACTTC. Translation: CASSQLGSGIYEQYF. Using reference TRBV5-1 and TRBJ2-7 for the parts outside the CDR3, the full variable domain is KAGVTQTPRYLIKTRGQQVTLSCSPISGHRSVSWYQQTPGQGLQFLFEYFSETQRNKGNFPGRFSGRQFSNSRSEMNVSTLELGDSALYLCASSQLGSGIYEQYFGPGTRLTVT.